These 27 T cell receptor beta chains were all obtained from the same sample, sequenced in a study of OX40 agonist ivuxolimab in advanced cancers. Libraries were prepared by immunoSEQ multiplex PCR; TCRdb keeps only in-frame clonotypes and omits some of them. Of about 65,000 clones listed, about four fifths are singletons. This specimen consisted of CD4+ or CD8+ T cells sorted from blood, obtained in a trial of the OX40 agonist ivuxolimab. The receptor source for this set is an adult with an advanced solid tumor such as melanoma, head and neck, liver or kidney cancer.

This clone was seen only a few times. The V call is TRBV27, the J call TRBJ2-4; TRBD1 matches at 8 bases. This CDR3 is 17 amino acids long. With 5 bases clipped from V and 3 bases from J, the junction kept 12 bases outside the gene matches. In germline, CDR1 is MNHEY, CDR2 SMNVEV (reference sequence). CDR3 sequence (DNA): TGTGCCAGCAGTCCCCTCGGACAGGGAATGGACAAAAACATTCAGTACTTC. This sequence encodes CASSPLGQGMDKNIQYF.

The CDR3 sequence is CASSQSRDNGSPLHF. The CDR3 DNA is TGCGCCAGCAGCCAATCCCGGGACAATGGATCACCCCTCCACTTT. The chain carries TRBV4-1 and TRBJ1-6; D might be TRBD1 (6 bases). Trimming took off 2 bases at V and 10 bases at J, with 15 bases between the two ends. The CDR3 sequence is 15 residues long. In germline, CDR1 is MGHRA, CDR2 YSYEKL.

The chain recombines TRBV7-9 with TRBJ2-3; TRBD2 agrees at 8 bases. CDR1 SEHNR and CDR2 FQNEAQ come from the germline V gene (reference sequence). The CDR3 consists of 14 residues. After removal of 2 bases from V and 6 bases from J, the junction contained 4 bases not matched to a gene. The CDR3 reads CASSLRAGVDTQYF. For the CDR3, the DNA is TGTGCCAGCAGCTTAAGAGCGGGAGTGGATACGCAGTATTTT.

The chain combines TRBV2 with TRBJ1-4, with TRBD1 matching over 8 bases. The germline V gene encodes CDR1 SNHLY and CDR2 FYNNEI. The CDR3 has 14 residues. The junction had 7 bases not matched to a gene; V was cut back by 8 bases and J by 5 bases. CDR3 DNA sequence: TGTGCCAGCGGCTACAGGGGGGGGAATGAAAAACTGTTTTTT. This encodes CASGYRGGNEKLFF. The variable domain in full, completed from reference TRBV2 and TRBJ1-4, reads EPEVTQTPSHQVTQMGQEVILRCVPISNHLYFYWYRQILGQKVEFLVSFYNNEISEKSEIFDDQFSVERPDGSNFTLKIRSTKLEDSAMYFCASGYRGGNEKLFFGSGTQLSVL.

To note about this clone: The same CDR3 is also encoded by other DNA sequences in this sample. The chain recombines TRBV30 with TRBJ1-1; no firm D call. The germline gives CDR1 GTSNPN, CDR2 SVGIG (reference sequence). This CDR3 contains 13 residues. V lost 0 bases and J lost 2, with 7 bases in between. CDR3 coding DNA: TGTGCCTGGAGTGTACTTGTAAACACTGAAGCTTTCTTT. Translated, it gives CAWSVLVNTEAFF. Together with reference TRBV30 and TRBJ1-1, the CDR3 gives the full variable domain: SQTIHQWPATLVQPVGSPLSLECTVEGTSNPNLYWYRQAAGRGLQLLFYSVGIGQISSEVPQNLSASRPQDRQFILSSKKLLLSDSGFYLCAWSVLVNTEAFFGQGTRLTVV.

The rearrangement uses TRBV18 and TRBJ2-1; D is unresolved. Between the trimmed V and J ends, which lost 6 bases and 1 base, there was a span of 13 bases. Germline V gene lookup returns CDR1 KGHSH and CDR2 LQKENI. This CDR3 contains 15 residues. CDR3 nucleotides: TGTGCCAGCTCCCCCAGGCTTAGTTCCTACAATGAGCAGTTCTTC. It is translated as CASSPRLSSYNEQFF.

The rearrangement uses TRBV11-2 and TRBJ1-1; D gene uncertain. CDR1 is SGHAT, CDR2 FQNNGV, per germline. CDR3 size: 16 residues. Trimming removed 2 bases at V and 1 base at J, with 14 bases between. For the CDR3, the DNA is TGTGCCAGCAGCTTATCGGGTGCTAGGGCGAACACTGAAGCTTTCTTT. The encoded protein is CASSLSGARANTEAFF.

The chain couples TRBV2 to TRBJ2-1; D is perhaps TRBD1 or TRBD2 (5 bases each). V lost 3 bases to trimming and J lost 4 bases, with 16 bases between them. This CDR3 has 16 amino acids. CDR1 is SNHLY and CDR2 is FYNNEI in the germline V gene. The CDR3 sequence is CASSEVGEWGYNEQFF. The CDR3 region has the DNA TGTGCCAGCAGTGAGGTAGGGGAGTGGGGGTACAATGAGCAGTTCTTC. The full variable domain, its missing parts supplied by reference TRBV2 and TRBJ2-1, is EPEVTQTPSHQVTQMGQEVILRCVPISNHLYFYWYRQILGQKVEFLVSFYNNEISEKSEIFDDQFSVERPDGSNFTLKIRSTKLEDSAMYFCASSEVGEWGYNEQFFGPGTRLTVL.

This clone was found a few times. The rearrangement uses TRBV15 and TRBJ2-1; D call uncertain. The CDR3 loop spans 13 amino acids. The ends were cut back, 5 bases at V and 2 bases at J, with 7 bases in the middle. Germline-derived CDR1 and CDR2 are LNHNV and YYDKDF (reference sequence). The CDR3 DNA reads as TGTGCCACCAGCCCCGAGACCTACAATGAGCAGTTCTTC. This gives the protein CATSPETYNEQFF.

The chain links TRBV29-1 to TRBJ2-1; the D gene is possibly TRBD2 (5 bases). V lost 1 base, J lost 0 bases, and 7 bases lay in between. The germline CDR1 and CDR2 sequences are SQVTM and ANQGSEA. This CDR3 contains 14 residues. The CDR3 nucleotides read TGCAGCGTTGAAGGGACTTACTCCTACAATGAGCAGTTCTTC. Its protein product is CSVEGTYSYNEQFF.

This chain connects TRBV29-1 to TRBJ2-5; D may match TRBD1 or TRBD2 (6 bases each). CDR1 and CDR2 from the germline V gene are SQVTM and ANQGSEA. The CDR3 loop spans 14 amino acids. Trimming removed 2 bases at V and 5 bases at J, with 15 bases between. The CDR3 coding sequence is TGCAGCGTTGAAACACAGGGAAGCGGGGAGACCCAGTACTTC. Its translation: CSVETQGSGETQYF.

V is TRBV11-3 and J is TRBJ2-3, with a weak D call TRBD1 (6 bases). The germline CDR1 and CDR2 sequences are SGHNT and YENEEA. Deletions cut 6 bases from V and 5 bases from J, with 12 bases between. This CDR3 has 13 amino acids. CDR3 sequence: CASRPPGEDTQYF. For the CDR3, the DNA is TGTGCCAGCAGACCGCCAGGGGAAGATACGCAGTATTTT.

This chain connects TRBV21-1 to TRBJ2-7; the D call of TRBD1 is as the table states it, not checked on the DNA. TRBV21-1 is designated a pseudogene. This CDR3 is 11 amino acids long. The CDR3 DNA is TGTGCCACCAGCACAGGGGGCGAGCAGTACGTC. Its translation is CATSTGGEQYV.

Only a few counts were recorded for this clone. The genes are TRBV9 and TRBJ2-5, with unresolved D. CDR3 length: 14 residues. Germline CDR1 is SGDLS and CDR2 is YYNGEE. V was pared by 0 bases and J by 3 bases, with 9 bases between. The CDR3 sequence is CASSVGTREETQYF. DNA for the CDR3: TGTGCCAGCAGCGTAGGAACCAGAGAAGAGACCCAGTACTTC.

The chain uses TRBV2 and TRBJ2-5; D is possibly TRBD1 or TRBD2 (5 bases each). Per the germline V gene, CDR1 is SNHLY and CDR2 is FYNNEI. CDR3 length: 13 residues. V was pared by 2 bases and J by 5 bases, with 9 bases between. The CDR3 here is CASSEWGSETQYF. The CDR3 nucleotides are TGTGCCAGCAGTGAATGGGGGAGCGAGACCCAGTACTTC. Drawing the rest from reference TRBV2 and TRBJ2-5, the complete variable domain is EPEVTQTPSHQVTQMGQEVILRCVPISNHLYFYWYRQILGQKVEFLVSFYNNEISEKSEIFDDQFSVERPDGSNFTLKIRSTKLEDSAMYFCASSEWGSETQYFGPGTRLLVL.

The rearrangement joins TRBV18 to TRBJ1-2, with a possible D match to TRBD1 (5 bases). CDR3 length: 16 amino acids. Trimming cost V 5 bases and J 1 base, with 17 bases left between them. CDR1 KGHSH and CDR2 LQKENI come from the germline V gene. The CDR3 region has the DNA TGTGCCAGCTCAGGAGGGCAGGGCTCCTTTAACTATGGCTACACCTTC. This gives the protein CASSGGQGSFNYGYTF. Based on the CDR3 plus reference TRBV18 and TRBJ1-2, the full variable domain is NAGVMQNPRHLVRRRGQEARLRCSPMKGHSHVYWYRQLPEEGLKFMVYLQKENIIDESGMPKERFSAEFPKEGPSILRIQQVVRGDSAAYFCASSGGQGSFNYGYTFGSGTRLTVV.

The gene calls are TRBV19 and TRBJ2-5; TRBD2 matches at 11 bases. This CDR3 has 15 amino acids. The J segment lost 3 bases and the V segment lost 3 bases, leaving 3 bases of the junction unmatched. Germline V gene lookup returns CDR1 LNHDA and CDR2 SQIVND (reference sequence). The CDR3 sequence: CASSIIAGGEETQYF. DNA of the CDR3: TGTGCCAGTAGTATTATAGCGGGAGGGGAAGAGACCCAGTACTTC.

In regard to this clone: The sample has other DNA sequences that encode this CDR3 too. The V and J genes are TRBV30 and TRBJ2-7; D is undetermined. In germline, CDR1 is GTSNPN, CDR2 SVGIG (reference sequence). V shed 0 bases and J shed 6 bases, with 9 bases lying between them. The CDR3 covers 12 residues. CDR3 in amino acids: CAWSVEGREQYV. The CDR3 nucleotides are TGTGCCTGGAGTGTGGAAGGTCGCGAGCAGTACGTC.

V and J are TRBV18 and TRBJ2-7; tentatively, D is TRBD1 or TRBD2 (6 bases each). There are 16 residues in the CDR3. Trimming pared 0 bases from V and 3 bases from J, leaving 15 bases between. Germline CDR1 is KGHSH and CDR2 is LQKENI. The CDR3 DNA follows: TGTGCCAGCTCACCACCAGGGGGGAGAGTGAGCTACGAGCAGTACTTC. Translation: CASSPPGGRVSYEQYF.

This chain uses TRBV5-4 with TRBJ2-5, with a weak D call TRBD2 (6 bases). The V end was cut by 2 bases, the J end by 3 bases, with 8 bases between. Germline loops: CDR1 SGHNT, CDR2 YYREEE (reference sequence). The CDR3 sequence is 13 residues long. The CDR3 nucleotides are TGTGCCAGCAGCTTCTTAGCGGAAGAGACCCAGTACTTC. This codes for CASSFLAEETQYF.

V usage is TRBV6-1 and J usage is TRBJ1-4; D is undetermined. This CDR3 has 17 residues. CDR1 is MNHNS and CDR2 is SASEGT in the germline V gene. Trimming cost V 2 bases and J 0 bases, with 13 bases left between them. CDR3 amino acids: CASSEKLPAATNEKLFF. CDR3 nucleotide sequence: TGTGCCAGCAGTGAAAAATTGCCGGCTGCAACTAATGAAAAACTGTTTTTT.

The chain employs TRBV5-4 and TRBJ2-5; D possibly uses TRBD1 or TRBD2 (5 bases each). The V gene's germline CDR1 is SGHNT and CDR2 YYREEE (reference sequence). V lost 0 bases, J lost 14 bases, and 17 bases lay in between. The CDR3 contains 13 residues. This CDR3 is CASSLVSEDTRYF. The CDR3 region has the DNA TGTGCCAGCAGCTTGGTTTCGGAGGACACCCGCTACTTC.

The chain is built from TRBV5-5 and TRBJ2-7; D is unclear. The CDR3 is made up of 14 amino acids. The V end lost 2 bases, the J end lost 0 bases, and 9 bases lay between the germline ends. CDR1 SGHKS and CDR2 YYEKEE come from the germline V gene (reference sequence). Here the CDR3 reads CASSLVASSYEQYF. DNA for the CDR3: TGTGCCAGCAGCTTAGTCGCCAGCTCCTACGAGCAGTACTTC.

The chain has TRBV6-5 and TRBJ2-1; no reliable D call. The CDR3 runs to 14 residues. CDR1 and CDR2 from the germline V gene are MNHEY and SVGAGI. V was clipped by 0 bases and J by 6 bases, with 9 bases between them. The DNA for the CDR3 is TGTGCCAGCAGTTACTCTTTGGGATCCAATGAGCAGTTCTTC. It encodes CASSYSLGSNEQFF.

The chain has TRBV10-3 and TRBJ1-1; D possibly corresponds to TRBD1 (5 bases). The germline CDR1 and CDR2 sequences are ENHRY and SYGVKD. The V end lost 3 bases, the J end lost 1 base, and 18 bases lay between the germline ends. The CDR3 length is 17 residues. The CDR3 DNA reads TGTGCCATCAGTGAACCCGGGTCGAGGGGACCGAACACTGAAGCTTTCTTT. Translation: CAISEPGSRGPNTEAFF.

This clone was seen only once. This chain links TRBV15 with TRBJ2-1; D is perhaps TRBD2 (6 bases). Trimming took 0 bases from V and 16 from J, leaving 16 bases between them. The germline gives CDR1 LNHNV, CDR2 YYDKDF (reference sequence). The CDR3 covers 13 residues. CDR3 loop: CATSRDVRERSFF. In DNA, the CDR3 is TGTGCCACCAGCAGAGATGTTCGGGAGAGGAGTTTCTTC. Full variable domain (outside the CDR3, taken from reference TRBV15 and TRBJ2-1): DAMVIQNPRYQVTQFGKPVTLSCSQTLNHNVMYWYQQKSSQAPKLLFHYYDKDFNNEADTPDNFQSRRPNTSFCFLDIRSPGLGDTAMYLCATSRDVRERSFFGPGTRLTVL.

This clone was observed a few times. CDR3 coding DNA: TGTGCCAGCAGCCCTTTAGGGGGAGAGGGCGATACGCAGTATTTT. Amino acid sequence: CASSPLGGEGDTQYF. The rearrangement uses TRBV7-3 and TRBJ2-3, with TRBD1 as a possible D gene (6 bases). This CDR3 region has 15 residues. Between the trimmed V and J ends, which lost 5 bases and 6 bases, there was a span of 18 bases. The V gene's germline CDR1 is SGHTA and CDR2 FQGTGA.